Below are 19 T cell receptor beta chains sequenced from a single sample in a study of blood T cell repertoires in COVID-19. Profiled with immunoSEQ multiplex PCR; TCRdb holds only in-frame clones, not every one. In the table there are roughly 380,000 clones, over 75% of which are singletons. Sequencing was done on a sample of PBMCs or T cells enriched from blood (not recorded which). Receptor source: a woman between 25 and 40 years old who had recovered from COVID-19.

This sequence joins TRBV7-2 and TRBJ2-7; TRBD1 matches 7 bases. Germline values: CDR1 SGHTA, CDR2 FQGNSA. V lost 5 bases, J lost 2 bases, and 6 bases stayed unmatched. The CDR3 is 14 residues long. CDR3 coding DNA: TGTGCCAGCAGCCCCAGACAGGGTCCCTACGAGCAGTACTTC. Residues: CASSPRQGPYEQYF.

The chain couples TRBV12-3 or TRBV12-4 to TRBJ1-2; the match to TRBD1 covers 9 bases. V was clipped by 6 bases and J by 11 bases; unmatched bases: 7. The CDR3 spans 12 residues. The CDR3 DNA sequence: TGTGCCAGCAGACCGGGACAGGGATGGTACACCTTC. Protein sequence: CASRPGQGWYTF.

The V gene is TRBV2, the J gene TRBJ1-2; D unclear. CDR1 is SNHLY and CDR2 is FYNNEI in the germline V gene. CDR3 size: 15 residues. Between the trimmed V and J ends, which lost 3 bases and 1 base, there was a span of 12 bases. CDR3 sequence reads: CASSDLSSFNYGYTF. CDR3 DNA sequence: TGTGCCAGCAGTGATTTGTCCTCCTTTAACTATGGCTACACCTTC.

V is TRBV4-2 and J is TRBJ2-3, with 12 bases identical to TRBD2. The CDR3 spans 16 residues. Germline CDR1 reads LGHNA; CDR2 reads YNFKEQ. Germline trimming cut 4 bases from V and 6 bases from J; bases unmatched to any gene: 8. The CDR3 sequence: CASSRLTSGSGDTQYF. The CDR3 DNA reads TGTGCCAGCAGCCGCCTGACTAGCGGGAGCGGGGATACGCAGTATTTT.

The chain employs TRBV4-1 and TRBJ1-5; 7 nucleotides agree with TRBD1. CDR1 is MGHRA, CDR2 YSYEKL, per germline. The CDR3 runs 15 residues. V shed 5 bases and J 0 bases; nucleotides not matched to a gene: 4. CDR3: CASSNGQDSNQPQHF. Written as DNA, the CDR3 is TGCGCCAGCAGCAATGGACAGGATAGCAATCAGCCCCAGCATTTT.

The gene calls are TRBV3-1 (or the pseudogene TRBV3-2) and TRBJ1-2; perhaps TRBD1 as D (6 bases). In germline, CDR1 is LGHDT, CDR2 YNNKEL (reference sequence). The CDR3 runs 16 residues. The V end lost 2 bases, the J end lost 8 bases, and 21 bases lay between the germline ends. The CDR3 loop is CASSQNYRVLGEGYTF. The CDR3 nucleotides are TGTGCCAGCAGCCAAAATTACAGGGTCCTTGGAGAAGGCTACACCTTC.

This sequence joins TRBV19 and TRBJ1-5, with D tentatively TRBD1 (5 bases). The CDR3 is made up of 15 amino acids. Germline V gene lookup returns CDR1 LNHDA and CDR2 SQIVND (reference sequence). V was clipped by 5 bases and J by 0 bases, with 11 bases between them. This chain's CDR3 is CASSFTGHSNQPQHF. CDR3 in DNA: TGTGCCAGTAGTTTTACAGGCCATAGCAATCAGCCCCAGCATTTT.

A single count supports this clone. The chain has TRBV5-4 and TRBJ1-1, with TRBD1 as a possible D gene (5 bases). The V gene lost 0 bases and the J gene lost 5 bases, with 14 bases spanning the gap. CDR1 SGHNT and CDR2 YYREEE come from the germline V gene (reference sequence). The CDR3 covers 15 residues. In DNA form, the CDR3 reads TGTGCCAGCAGCTTGGCCCAGCAGGGTGAGACTGAAGCTTTCTTT. This gives the protein CASSLAQQGETEAFF.

This chain links TRBV27 with TRBJ1-4, with 7 bases identical to TRBD1. The CDR3 consists of 17 residues. Germline V CDR1 and CDR2: MNHEY, SMNVEV (reference sequence). V lost 5 bases to trimming and J lost 4 bases; unmatched junction nucleotides: 13. DNA of the CDR3: TGTGCCAGCAGTCGAAGAGGGACAGCCAACTTTAATGAAAAACTGTTTTTT. Its protein product is CASSRRGTANFNEKLFF.

The chain combines TRBV29-1 with TRBJ2-3; unclear D gene. CDR1 and CDR2 from the germline V gene are SQVTM and ANQGSEA. CDR3 length: 13 residues. Trimming took off 4 bases at V and 2 bases at J, with 10 bases between the two ends. CDR3 residues: CSVALQLTDTQYF. The CDR3 region has the DNA TGCAGCGTTGCCCTTCAACTCACAGATACGCAGTATTTT.

The chain joins TRBV5-1 to TRBJ2-7; D is perhaps TRBD2 (5 bases). Per the germline V gene, CDR1 is SGHRS and CDR2 is YFSETQ. V was shortened by 3 bases and J by 5 bases, with 9 bases between the two germline ends. CDR3 length: 12 amino acids. CDR3 residues: CASSSLRDEQYF. DNA of the CDR3: TGCGCCAGCAGCTCATTGCGGGACGAGCAGTACTTC.

The chain has TRBV27 and TRBJ2-2; D is ambiguous. Trimming took off 5 bases at V and 1 base at J, with 8 bases between the two ends. The CDR3 covers 14 residues. The germline V gene has CDR1 MNHEY and CDR2 SMNVEV (reference sequence). CDR3 sequence: CASSRSRNTGELFF. For the CDR3, the DNA is TGTGCCAGCAGTAGGAGTCGGAACACCGGGGAGCTGTTTTTT.

This clone appeared a single time. The sample carries other DNA sequences with the same CDR3. The chain is built from TRBV19 and TRBJ1-1; no clear D. CDR3 length equals 13 residues. Germline V gene data show CDR1 as LNHDA and CDR2 as SQIVND (reference sequence). Trimming shortened V by 9 bases and J by 1 base, and 12 bases separated the two germline ends. CDR3 sequence: CASSPGRNTEAFF. CDR3 nucleotide sequence: TGTGCCAGCTCCCCGGGGAGGAACACTGAAGCTTTCTTT.

The chain uses TRBV19 and TRBJ2-1, with 12 bases that match TRBD1. CDR3 size: 18 residues. Germline trimming cut 3 bases from V and 4 bases from J; bases unmatched to any gene: 10. Per the germline V gene, CDR1 is LNHDA and CDR2 is SQIVND (reference sequence). The DNA for the CDR3 is TGTGCCAGTAGTATTGGGACAGGGGGCCCTTCCTCTTACAATGAGCAGTTCTTC. Translation gives CASSIGTGGPSSYNEQFF.

V is TRBV7-8 and J is TRBJ1-2; TRBD1 agrees at 8 bases. The length of the CDR3 is 17 residues. CDR1 is SGHVS, CDR2 FQNEAQ, per germline. Trimming took 5 bases from V and 8 from J; bases not matched to a gene: 19. The CDR3 DNA follows: TGTGCCAGCAGCACGACCGGCAAGCGACAGGGGCAAAAGGGCTACACCTTC. Protein product: CASSTTGKRQGQKGYTF.

The chain carries TRBV6-2 or TRBV6-3 and TRBJ2-7, with a weak D call TRBD2 (6 bases). The CDR3 consists of 16 residues. Germline CDR1 is MNHEY and CDR2 is SVGEGT. Trimming shortened V by 2 bases and J by 4 bases, and 18 bases separated the two germline ends. The CDR3 DNA sequence: TGTGCCAGCAGTTACGCGAGGGCGGGACGGATTTACGAGCAGTACTTC. As protein: CASSYARAGRIYEQYF.

The chain recombines TRBV28 with TRBJ1-3, with D perhaps TRBD1 (5 bases). The CDR3 has 15 amino acids. CDR1 and CDR2 from the germline V gene are MDHEN and SYDVKM. Deletions cut 4 bases from V and 3 bases from J, with 13 bases between. CDR3 DNA sequence: TGTGCCAGCAGTTGGGGCAGGGCGCATGGAAACACCATATATTTT. This codes for CASSWGRAHGNTIYF.

This chain connects TRBV5-1 to TRBJ2-7, with D possibly being TRBD2 (6 bases). Trimming shortened V by 0 bases and J by 6 bases, and 13 bases separated the two germline ends. The length of the CDR3 is 14 residues. Germline V gives CDR1 SGHRS, CDR2 YFSETQ. CDR3 protein: CASSLEGGTGEQYF. In nucleotides, the CDR3 is TGCGCCAGCAGCTTGGAGGGAGGAACGGGCGAGCAGTACTTC.

This chain joins TRBV3-1 (or the pseudogene TRBV3-2) and TRBJ2-7, with unresolved D. CDR1 and CDR2 (germline): LGHDT, YNNKEL (reference sequence). The CDR3 length is 11 residues. Trimming shortened V by 4 bases and J by 3 bases, and 4 bases separated the two germline ends. CDR3 sequence: CASSPLYEQYF. For the CDR3, the DNA is TGTGCCAGCAGCCCCCTCTACGAGCAGTACTTC.